A selection of T cell receptor beta chains follows, all from one sample in a study of blood T cell repertoires in COVID-19. Clones were read by immunoSEQ multiplex PCR, and TCRdb kept only the in-frame ones, dropping some. The sample holds hundreds of thousands of clones, 75% to 90% seen once. Sample: peripheral blood. These receptors came from a woman aged 70 to 79 with COVID-19, enrolled during active disease. Both conserved end residues are part of each CDR3. A D gene is named only where the DNA matches it firmly. A row's size may be missing; if present it is once, few, many or a size class.

TRBJ2-7,-,TRBV4-1,-,TGCGCCAGCAGCCAAGATTATAGCAGAACCTACGAGCAGTACTTC,CASSQDYSRTYEQYF
TRBJ2-7,TRBD1,TRBV7-2,-,TGTGCCAGCAGCTTAGTGACAGGGAGTGGTGGCGAGCAGTACTTC,CASSLVTGSGGEQYF
TRBJ2-2,-,TRBV9,-,TGTGCCAGCAGCGTAGGAGGGAACACCGGGGAGCTGTTTTTT,CASSVGGNTGELFF
TRBJ2-1,TRBD2,TRBV6-2/TRBV6-3,once,TGTGCCAGCAGCCTACTAGGACTAGCGGGTTACAATGAGCAGTTCTTC,CASSLLGLAGYNEQFF
TRBJ1-2,-,TRBV5-4,-,TGTGCCAGCAGCCCCACCGGGACAAGCTATGGCTACACCTTC,CASSPTGTSYGYTF
TRBJ1-1,-,TRBV5-6,-,TGTGCCAGCAGCTACGCAGGTTTAGAAGCTTTCTTT,CASSYAGLEAFF
TRBJ1-1,-,TRBV9,-,TGTGCCAGCAGCGTAGGAGTCCTTGAAAACACTGAAGCTTTCTTT,CASSVGVLENTEAFF
TRBJ2-7,TRBD1,TRBV20-1,-,TGCAGTGCCAGTTCAGAGGACAGGGAAACCTACGAGCAGTACTTC,CSASSEDRETYEQYF
TRBJ2-5,-,TRBV4-3,-,TGCGCCAGCAGCCAAGCACCGGGGGTCCCCACGGGAGAGACCCAGTACTTC,CASSQAPGVPTGETQYF
TRBJ1-1,-,TRBV5-1,-,TGCGCCAGCAGCTTGTGGGGCTGGAACACTGAAGCTTTCTTT,CASSLWGWNTEAFF
TRBJ2-7,-,TRBV6-5,once,TGTGCCAGCACCCTAGTACAGGGGCGGGAAGGGCAGTACTTC,CASTLVQGREGQYF
TRBJ1-5,-,TRBV3-1/TRBV3-2,-,TGTGCCAGCAGCCAATCCGGGGGGTATCAGCCCCAGCATTTT,CASSQSGGYQPQHF
TRBJ1-1,-,TRBV5-6,-,TGTGCCAGCAGCTTGTATCCGACAGGCAATGCCGAAGCTTTCTTT,CASSLYPTGNAEAFF
TRBJ2-5,-,TRBV11-2,-,TGTGCCAGCAGCTTAGATTTCCTAGCGGAGACCCAGTACTTC,CASSLDFLAETQYF
TRBJ1-2,-,TRBV5-1,-,TGCGCCAGCAGGCCGAGTCCAGCAGGGGATGGCTACACCTTC,CASRPSPAGDGYTF
TRBJ2-2,-,TRBV2,-,TGTGCCAGCCGCAGGGGGGTTAACACCGGGGAGCTGTTTTTT,CASRRGVNTGELFF
TRBJ2-3,TRBD2,TRBV9,-,TGTGCCAGCAGTGGGTATGGGGGGGTCTCCACAGATACGCAGTATTTT,CASSGYGGVSTDTQYF
TRBJ1-1,TRBD1,TRBV18,-,TGTGCCAGCTCACCTCGCCTCGGGACAGGTCGATTGAACACTGAAGCTTTCTTT,CASSPRLGTGRLNTEAFF
TRBJ1-3,TRBD1,TRBV9,-,TGTGCCAGCAGCGCGGGACAGGGCGTAAACACCATATATTTT,CASSAGQGVNTIYF
TRBJ2-1,-,TRBV9,-,TGTGCCAGCAGCACCCGGAGTAATGAGCAGTTCTTC,CASSTRSNEQFF
TRBJ2-7,TRBD1,TRBV5-1,-,TGCGCCAGCAGGGCGACAGGGGGCTCCTACGAGCAGTACTTC,CASRATGGSYEQYF
TRBJ2-1,TRBD1,TRBV27,-,TGTGCCAGCAGTAAGGGACAGGGGCCCGGTGAGCAGTTCTTC,CASSKGQGPGEQFF
TRBJ2-7,TRBD1,TRBV7-2,-,TGTGCCAGCAGCCGGGACAGGTTCTACGAGCAGTACTTC,CASSRDRFYEQYF
TRBJ2-7,-,TRBV2,-,TGTGCCAGCAGGACTAATTACGAGCAGTACTTC,CASRTNYEQYF
TRBJ1-2,TRBD1,TRBV5-1,-,TGCGCCAGCAAACCCTCCGGGACAGGGATAGGGGGCTACACCTTC,CASKPSGTGIGGYTF
TRBJ1-6,TRBD1,TRBV19,once,TGTGCCAGTAGTATCGCAGGGGGCGCCTATTCACCCCTCCACTTT,CASSIAGGAYSPLHF
TRBJ1-1,TRBD1,TRBV12-3/TRBV12-4,-,TGTGCCAGCAGGCGGGACAGGGAGATTGAAGCTTTCTTT,CASRRDREIEAFF
TRBJ2-6,TRBD2,TRBV28,-,TGTGCCAGCACGGGGGGAGGTGGGGCCAACGTCCTGACTTTC,CASTGGGGANVLTF
TRBJ2-1,TRBD1,TRBV24-1,-,TGTGCCACCAGTGACCCGGGACAGGTCGATGAGCAGTTCTTC,CATSDPGQVDEQFF
TRBJ1-2,-,TRBV5-4,-,TGTGCCAGCAGCGCCGGGACACCGACCTATGGCTACACCTTC,CASSAGTPTYGYTF
TRBJ1-6,-,TRBV5-4,-,TGTGCCAGCAGCTGGACAGCCTTAAGCTCCTATAATTCACCCCTCCACTTT,CASSWTALSSYNSPLHF
TRBJ2-2,TRBD2,TRBV19,many,TGTGCCAGTAGTACCTGGACTAGCGGGGGGGCCTTTGGTGACACCGGGGAGCTGTTTTTT,CASSTWTSGGAFGDTGELFF
TRBJ1-1,TRBD1,TRBV9,-,TGTGCCAGCAGCGTACAGACAGGGCCCTCTGGTCCGGGGGCTGAAGCTTTCTTT,CASSVQTGPSGPGAEAFF
TRBJ1-3,-,TRBV30,-,TGTGCCTGCCTAACCTCTGGAAACACCATATATTTT,CACLTSGNTIYF
TRBJ1-2,TRBD1,TRBV27,-,TGTGCCAGCAGTTTATCGGGACAGAACTATGGCTACACCTTC,CASSLSGQNYGYTF
TRBJ1-4,-,TRBV4-3,-,TGCGCCAGCAGCCAATCTCCTAGGACAGTTAATGAAAAACTGTTTTTT,CASSQSPRTVNEKLFF
TRBJ2-1,-,TRBV3-1/TRBV3-2,-,TGTGCCAGCAGCCAGGTAGATTCTGAGCAGTTCTTC,CASSQVDSEQFF
TRBJ1-1,TRBD1,TRBV9,-,TGTGCCAGCAGCCCCAGGGGGATGAACACTGAAGCTTTCTTT,CASSPRGMNTEAFF
TRBJ1-6,TRBD1,TRBV11-2,-,TGTGCCAGCAGACTCGACAGGGGGCAACATTCACCCCTCCACTTT,CASRLDRGQHSPLHF
TRBJ2-7,TRBD1,TRBV25-1,-,TGTGCCAGCAGACCCGGGACAGGGGAAGGTCGGTCCTACGAGCAGTACTTC,CASRPGTGEGRSYEQYF
TRBJ2-4,-,TRBV28,-,TGTGCCAGCAGTTTATCCGGGGGAGGCATTCAGTACTTC,CASSLSGGGIQYF
TRBJ1-6,TRBD1,TRBV30,-,TGTGCCTGGAGTGGGCCCCCTGGGACAGGGGGATCACCCCTCCACTTT,CAWSGPPGTGGSPLHF
TRBJ1-2,TRBD1,TRBV7-2,-,TGTGCCAGCAGCGTGGACAGGGGCCCCTATGGCTACACCTTC,CASSVDRGPYGYTF
TRBJ2-2,TRBD2,TRBV13,-,TGTGCCAGCAGCTTATCCGGGGGGGCCGGCGGGGAGCTGTTTTTT,CASSLSGGAGGELFF
TRBJ1-2,-,TRBV29-1,-,TGCAGCGTTTCAACAGGGAACTATGGCTACACCTTC,CSVSTGNYGYTF
TRBJ2-5,-,TRBV14,few,TGTGCCAGCAGCCAAGGGTGGGGCAACAGCGAAGAGACCCAGTACTTC,CASSQGWGNSEETQYF
TRBJ1-2,-,TRBV7-9,few,TGTGCCAGCAGCTCCGGACAGACTGCTAACTATGGCTACACCTTC,CASSSGQTANYGYTF
TRBJ1-2,-,TRBV19,-,TGTGCCAGTAGTAAACGACAGGTGTACTTC,CASSKRQVYF
TRBJ2-7,-,TRBV6-5,-,TGTGCCAGCAGTCTAGAACAGGGAATCACCTACGAGCAGTACTTC,CASSLEQGITYEQYF
TRBJ1-2,-,TRBV27,-,TGTGCCAGCAGGGAAGGGTATGGCAGGGCGCTTGGTGGCTACACCTTC,CASREGYGRALGGYTF
TRBJ1-3,-,TRBV18,-,TGTGCCAGCTCACCCGTCGGCGGCTCCTCTGGAAACACCATATATTTT,CASSPVGGSSGNTIYF
TRBJ1-5,TRBD1,TRBV3-1/TRBV3-2,-,TGTGCCAGCAGCCAAGGGGACAGCTCAAATTCCCCCCAGCATTTT,CASSQGDSSNSPQHF
TRBJ1-2,TRBD1,TRBV28,-,TGTGCCAGCAGTTTCGGGACAGCTAACTATGGCTACACCTTC,CASSFGTANYGYTF